These 11 T cell receptor beta chains were all obtained from the same sample, sequenced in a study of OX40 agonist ivuxolimab in advanced cancers. The assay was immunoSEQ multiplex PCR, and TCRdb's table has in-frame clones only and misses some. The table has tens of thousands of clones, approximately 86% seen once. The sequencing used CD4+ or CD8+ T cells sorted from blood, collected in a trial of the OX40 agonist ivuxolimab. These receptors all stem from an adult with an advanced solid tumor such as melanoma, head and neck, liver or kidney cancer.

This chain links TRBV6-1 with TRBJ2-7, with 7 bases that match TRBD1. Per germline, CDR1 MNHNS and CDR2 SASEGT. This CDR3 contains 14 residues. V lost 8 bases to trimming and J lost 6 bases; unmatched junction nucleotides: 13. CDR3 sequence (DNA): TGTGCCAGCGGTATAGGACAGGCGAGCCTCGAGCAGTACTTC. Protein product: CASGIGQASLEQYF.

This chain joins TRBV21-1 and TRBJ2-7. TRBV21-1 is a recognized pseudogene. The CDR3 covers 13 residues. The CDR3 sequence is CASSSPWCYEQYF. The CDR3 DNA is TGTGCCAGCAGCTCCCCCTGGTGCTACGAGCAGTACTTC.

This clone was seen only once. J is TRBJ2-7 and V is TRBV28, with TRBD1 identical over 10 bases. J gave up 10 bases and V 2 bases, and 14 bases lay outside the gene matches. CDR3 length: 16 residues. CDR1 MDHEN and CDR2 SYDVKM come from the germline V gene. The chain's CDR3 is CASSLTGTGVFREQYF. In DNA form, the CDR3 reads TGTGCCAGCAGTTTAACCGGGACAGGGGTTTTTAGGGAACAGTACTTC.

The gene calls are TRBV10-3 and TRBJ1-6, with 10 bases fitting TRBD1. Germline-derived CDR1 and CDR2 are ENHRY and SYGVKD. V gave up 2 bases and J gave up 7 bases; unmatched junction bases: 2. This CDR3 has 15 amino acids. This CDR3 is CAISEGTGENSPLHF. The CDR3 coding sequence is TGTGCCATCAGTGAGGGGACAGGGGAGAATTCACCCCTCCACTTT.

The chain is built from TRBV5-1 and TRBJ1-2; D gene ambiguous. CDR1 is SGHRS, CDR2 YFSETQ, per germline. The CDR3 consists of 13 residues. Trimming removed 0 bases from V and 8 bases from J, with 11 bases in between. CDR3 DNA sequence: TGCGCCAGCAGCTTGGATGCAGGCGGAGGCTACACCTTC. Its protein product is CASSLDAGGGYTF. Using reference TRBV5-1 and TRBJ1-2 for the parts outside the CDR3, the full variable domain is KAGVTQTPRYLIKTRGQQVTLSCSPISGHRSVSWYQQTPGQGLQFLFEYFSETQRNKGNFPGRFSGRQFSNSRSEMNVSTLELGDSALYLCASSLDAGGGYTFGSGTRLTVV.

V is TRBV4-1 and J is TRBJ2-7; 13 bases align to TRBD2. V gave up 0 bases and J gave up 1 base; unmatched junction bases: 9. CDR3 length equals 19 residues. CDR1 MGHRA and CDR2 YSYEKL come from the germline V gene. The CDR3 nucleotides read TGCGCCAGCAGCCAAGACTTCGGACTAGCGGGGGTTCGGTCCTACGAGCAGTACTTC. Amino acids: CASSQDFGLAGVRSYEQYF.

This clone has a handful of counts. The chain employs TRBV7-9 and TRBJ1-1; perhaps TRBD1 as D (5 bases). The CDR3 contains 14 residues. V was clipped by 0 bases and J by 11 bases, with 16 bases between them. Germline V gene sequence: CDR1 SEHNR, CDR2 FQNEAQ (reference sequence). CDR3: CASSLATGPARAFF. In DNA form, the CDR3 reads TGTGCCAGCAGCTTAGCAACGGGGCCCGCTCGGGCTTTCTTT.

V is TRBV2 and J is TRBJ2-7; no clear D gene. The CDR3 is made up of 13 amino acids. V lost 8 bases and J lost 2, with 13 bases in between. Germline V gene sequence: CDR1 SNHLY, CDR2 FYNNEI. CDR3 sequence: CASAFLMTYEQYF. DNA of the CDR3: TGTGCCAGCGCATTTTTAATGACCTACGAGCAGTACTTC. Filled out from reference TRBV2 and TRBJ2-7, the complete variable domain reads EPEVTQTPSHQVTQMGQEVILRCVPISNHLYFYWYRQILGQKVEFLVSFYNNEISEKSEIFDDQFSVERPDGSNFTLKIRSTKLEDSAMYFCASAFLMTYEQYFGPGTRLTVT.

The sample holds one count of this clone. J is TRBJ1-2 and V is TRBV7-2; 8 nucleotides match TRBD1. Germline CDR1 reads SGHTA; CDR2 reads FQGNSA. The ends lost 4 bases at V and 2 bases at J; junction bases unmatched: 6. The CDR3 spans 15 residues. The CDR3: CASSSRTGRNYGYTF. DNA for the CDR3: TGTGCCAGCAGCTCACGGACAGGGCGGAACTATGGCTACACCTTC.

This chain connects TRBV7-9 to TRBJ1-2, with TRBD1 as a possible D gene (6 bases). V gave up 4 bases and J gave up 8 bases, with 14 bases separating them. The germline CDR1 and CDR2 sequences are SEHNR and FQNEAQ (reference sequence). The CDR3 totals 13 residues. CDR3 sequence reads: CASSSVTGYGYTF. In DNA, the CDR3 is TGTGCCAGCAGCTCCGTCACAGGGTACGGCTACACCTTC.

J is TRBJ1-1 and V is TRBV6-5, with D maybe TRBD1 (5 bases). Germline V gene sequence: CDR1 MNHEY, CDR2 SVGAGI. The CDR3 totals 11 residues. The CDR3 protein is CVSTANTEAFF. For the CDR3, the DNA is TGTGTCTCGACAGCGAACACTGAAGCTTTCTTT.